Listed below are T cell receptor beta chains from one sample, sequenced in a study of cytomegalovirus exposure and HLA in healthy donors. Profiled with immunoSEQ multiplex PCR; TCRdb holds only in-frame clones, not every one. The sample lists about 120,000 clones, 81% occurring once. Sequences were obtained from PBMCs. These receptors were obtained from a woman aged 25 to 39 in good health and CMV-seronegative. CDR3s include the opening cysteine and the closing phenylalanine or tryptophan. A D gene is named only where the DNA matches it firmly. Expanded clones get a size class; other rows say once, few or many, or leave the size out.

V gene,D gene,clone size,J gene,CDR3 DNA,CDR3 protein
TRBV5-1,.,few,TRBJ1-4,TGCGCCAGCAGCAAACTGGGGACAAAGGCTAATGAAAAACTGTTTTTT,CASSKLGTKANEKLFF
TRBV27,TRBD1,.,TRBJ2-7,TGTGCCAGCAGTTTATCGTCCGGGACAGGGGTTTACGAGCAGTACTTC,CASSLSSGTGVYEQYF
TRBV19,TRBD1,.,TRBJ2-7,TGTGCCAGAATTGGTTTAACCGGGACAGGTGACGAGCAGTACTTC,CARIGLTGTGDEQYF
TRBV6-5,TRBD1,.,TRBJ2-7,TGTGCCAGCAGTTACTGGACAGGGGACGAGCAGTACTTC,CASSYWTGDEQYF
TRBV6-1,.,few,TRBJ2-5,TGTGCCAGCCGTACGGAGATCCACCAAGAGACCCAGTACTTC,CASRTEIHQETQYF
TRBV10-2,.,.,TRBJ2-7,TGCGCCAGCGGGGCGACAAACACCTACGAGCAGTACTTC,CASGATNTYEQYF
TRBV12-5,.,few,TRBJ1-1,TGTGCTAGTGGTTTCACGGGGGGGGGTCACACTGAAGCTTTCTTT,CASGFTGGGHTEAFF
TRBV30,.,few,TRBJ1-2,TGTGCCTGGAGTGGGACACCTTATGGCTACACCTTC,CAWSGTPYGYTF
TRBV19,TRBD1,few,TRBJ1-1,TGTGCCAGTAGTATAGGGGCAGGGGGCCTGGCTGAAGCTTTCTTT,CASSIGAGGLAEAFF
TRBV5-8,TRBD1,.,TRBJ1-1,TGTGCCAGCAGCTTCCCGGGACAGGGATCCACTGAAGCTTTCTTT,CASSFPGQGSTEAFF
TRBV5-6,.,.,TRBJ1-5,TGTGCCAGCAGCTTGGGAATACTTAGCAATCAGCCCCAGCATTTT,CASSLGILSNQPQHF
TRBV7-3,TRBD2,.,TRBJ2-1,TGTGCCAGCAGCCCAACAGGACTAGCGGGAGGGCGTAGTGAGCAGTTCTTC,CASSPTGLAGGRSEQFF
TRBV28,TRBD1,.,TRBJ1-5,TGTGCCACCTCCTGGACAGGGAATAGCAATCAGCCCCAGCATTTT,CATSWTGNSNQPQHF
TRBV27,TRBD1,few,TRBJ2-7,TGTGCCAGCAGCCGAGCACCGGGACAGGGCTTTTCCTACGAGCAGTACTTC,CASSRAPGQGFSYEQYF
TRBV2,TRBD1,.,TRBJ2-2,TGTGCCAGCAGGGGGACAGGGTACACCGGGGAGCTGTTTTTT,CASRGTGYTGELFF
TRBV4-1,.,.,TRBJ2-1,TGCGCCAGCAGCCAAGAAGGGGAGTCTCGTATCGGGAGTAGGTATGAGCAGTTCTTC,CASSQEGESRIGSRYEQFF
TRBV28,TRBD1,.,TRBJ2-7,TGTGCCAGCACCCGAGGGGGACAGCACTACGAGCAGTACTTC,CASTRGGQHYEQYF
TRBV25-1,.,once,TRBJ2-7,TGTGCCAGCAGTGAATATAGCACGGGGTCCGAGCAGTACTTC,CASSEYSTGSEQYF
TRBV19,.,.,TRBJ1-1,TGTGCCACAAGGGGAGGGAACACTGAAGCTTTCTTT,CATRGGNTEAFF
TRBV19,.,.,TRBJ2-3,TGTGCCAGTAGAAACTTAGACAGTCCTACGTCAGATACGCAGTATTTT,CASRNLDSPTSDTQYF
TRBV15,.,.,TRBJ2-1,TGTGCCACCAGCCCCCACCGGGCAGGGTACAATGAGCAGTTCTTC,CATSPHRAGYNEQFF
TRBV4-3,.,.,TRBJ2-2,TGCGCCAGCAGCCAAGCGGAGGGGCCCGGGGAGCTGTTTTTT,CASSQAEGPGELFF
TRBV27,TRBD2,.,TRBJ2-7,TGTGCCAGCAGTCGGTTGGCGGGAGGGCCTTACGAGCAGTACTTC,CASSRLAGGPYEQYF
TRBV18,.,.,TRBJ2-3,TGTGCCAGCTCACTCGGGATAGCGGTCACAGATACGCAGTATTTT,CASSLGIAVTDTQYF
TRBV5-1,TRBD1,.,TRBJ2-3,TGCGCCAGCAGCTCGCGGACAGGGGAGCAGTATTTT,CASSSRTGEQYF
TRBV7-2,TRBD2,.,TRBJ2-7,TGTGCCAGCAGCTTAAATAGCGGGAGGTACGAGCAGTACTTC,CASSLNSGRYEQYF
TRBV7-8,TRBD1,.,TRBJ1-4,TGTGCCAGCAGCCTACAGGGGGCAAGTAGGGCAACTAATGAAAAACTGTTTTTT,CASSLQGASRATNEKLFF
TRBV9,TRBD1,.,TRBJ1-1,TGTGCCAGCAGCGTAGCGACAGGGGGCCCCCGCACTGAAGCTTTCTTT,CASSVATGGPRTEAFF
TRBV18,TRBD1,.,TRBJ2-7,TGTGCCAGCTCCCCGGGACAGGGGGCATTCTCCTACGAGCAGTACTTC,CASSPGQGAFSYEQYF
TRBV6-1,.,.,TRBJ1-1,TGTGCCAGCAAAGCACAGGAGAACACTGAAGCTTTCTTT,CASKAQENTEAFF
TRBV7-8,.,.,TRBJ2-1,TGTGCCAGCAGCTCATCAATTGCGGCTAGCTCCTACAATGAGCAGTTCTTC,CASSSSIAASSYNEQFF
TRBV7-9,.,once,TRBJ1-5,TGTGCCAGCAGCTTTGCAGGTTATAGCAATCAGCCCCAGCATTTT,CASSFAGYSNQPQHF
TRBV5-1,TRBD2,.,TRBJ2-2,TGCGCCAGCAGCTTGATAGCGGGACGCGATGGGGAGCTGTTTTTT,CASSLIAGRDGELFF
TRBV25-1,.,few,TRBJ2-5,TGTGCCAGCAGTGAATTTTACGGCGGCGAAAAAGAAGAGACCCAGTACTTC,CASSEFYGGEKEETQYF
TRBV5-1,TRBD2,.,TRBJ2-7,TGCGCCAGCAGCTTGGAGCTAGCGGGGTTCGAGCAGTACTTC,CASSLELAGFEQYF
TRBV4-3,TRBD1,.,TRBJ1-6,TGCGCCAGCAGCCTAGGGGACAGGAATTCACCCCTCCACTTT,CASSLGDRNSPLHF
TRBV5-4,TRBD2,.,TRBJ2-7,TGTGCCAGCAGCCTTAGACAACTAGCGGGAGGAAACGAGCAGTACTTC,CASSLRQLAGGNEQYF
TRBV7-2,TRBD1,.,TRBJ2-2,TGTGCCAGCAGCTCCTTGTTATTGGGACAGGGGGCAGGGACCGGGGAGCTGTTTTTT,CASSSLLLGQGAGTGELFF
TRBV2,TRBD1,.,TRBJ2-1,TGTGCCAGCAGGGACCGGACAGGATCAGGTGAGCAGTTCTTC,CASRDRTGSGEQFF
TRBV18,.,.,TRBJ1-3,TGTGCCAGCTCACAAGATCTAACTGGAAACACCATATATTTT,CASSQDLTGNTIYF
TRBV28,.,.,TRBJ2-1,TGTGCCAGCAGGTATAGTGTGAATGAGCAGTTCTTC,CASRYSVNEQFF
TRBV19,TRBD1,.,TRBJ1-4,TGTGCCAGTAGTAACCGGCCGGGACAGCCTAATGAAAAACTGTTTTTT,CASSNRPGQPNEKLFF
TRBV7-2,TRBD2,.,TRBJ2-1,TGTGCCACCGGACTAGCGGGAGTGAGTGAGCAGTTCTTC,CATGLAGVSEQFF
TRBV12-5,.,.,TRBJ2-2,TGTGCTAGTGTAGAGGCCGGGGAGCTGTTTTTT,CASVEAGELFF
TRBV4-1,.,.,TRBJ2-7,TGCGCCAGCAGCCAAGCTGTTCTAGCGACGATCTACGAGCAGTACTTC,CASSQAVLATIYEQYF
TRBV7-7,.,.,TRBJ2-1,TGTGCTAGCAGCCCCTTGGGGCAGTACAATGAGCAGTTCTTC,CASSPLGQYNEQFF
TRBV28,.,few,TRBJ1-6,TGTGCCAGCACCCCCGGGGTTGGTTCACCCCTCCACTTT,CASTPGVGSPLHF
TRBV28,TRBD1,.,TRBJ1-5,TGTGCCAGCAGTACAGGGGAGCAGCCCCAGCATTTT,CASSTGEQPQHF
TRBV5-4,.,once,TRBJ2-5,TGTGCCAGCAGCTTGGACAGGGGGGGACCACAAGAGACCCAGTACTTC,CASSLDRGGPQETQYF
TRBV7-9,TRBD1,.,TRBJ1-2,TGTGCCAGCAGCAATGTCCCCCAGGGGGTCGGAGGCTACACCTTC,CASSNVPQGVGGYTF
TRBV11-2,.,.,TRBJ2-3,TGTGCCAGCAGCTTAAGGGGCGTGGCCCGACCAGATACGCAGTATTTT,CASSLRGVARPDTQYF